The entry below describes one T cell receptor (beta chain). Using a J-beta primer mix together with a sample-barcoded 5' primer, a second PCR was run for roughly 6 to 12 cycles. Every sample returned 2.5 million or more CDR3-containing paired-end reads. Each CDR3 protein is one row after TCRdb ran MiXCR on the 5' RACE reads. The data show 700,000 or so distinct CDR3 sequences, about a fifth seen once. Extracted total RNA amounted to at least 5.5 micrograms for each sample. With V trimmed by 3 bases and J by 5 bases, 0 bases remained unmatched. CDR3 size: 15 residues. The germline CDR1 and CDR2 sequences are MRHNA and SNTAGT. The sample belongs to a study of blood T cells in healthy people across ages.

This clonotype was sampled from a man between 65 and 80 years old in good health. The sequenced sample was blood. This sequence joins TRBV6-4 and TRBJ2-1, with 14 bases identical to TRBD2. CDR3 sequence (DNA): TGTGCCAGCAGTGAGGGACTAGCGGGGGACAATGAGCAGTTCTTC. Amino acid sequence: CASSEGLAGDNEQFF.